This T cell receptor beta chain was obtained from a study of blood T cell repertoires in COVID-19 (TCRdb year 2020). With regard to the full study: Samples from collaborators originated in the United States, Italy and Spain and spanned both the acute and convalescent phases of COVID-19. The prospective study material was composed of cDNA or gDNA derived from T cells, B-cell-depleted T cells, or PBMCs. Deeply sampled blood TCRbeta repertoires from subjects exposed to, actively infected with, or recovered from COVID-19 were included in the dataset. The repertoires were released in a freely available public database intended as a resource for research on the immune response to SARS-CoV-2. The samples were drawn from two sources: the first 160 participants of the ongoing ImmuneRACE study, and 1,000 to 1,500 subjects contributed by 6 global collaborators. Nearly every sample came with metadata listing a de-identified subject ID, COVID-19 status, age in years and sex. HLA class I and class II types, where available, came from metadata supplied by the sample provider rather than from assay-based typing. The investigation overall reported the following: The amount of clinical and demographic metadata varied by source and participant and was provided uncurated.

TCRbeta CDR3 regions were amplified from genomic DNA using the immunoSEQ Assay, a bias-controlled multiplex PCR. The authors processed their data as follows. The number of nucleated cells in each sample was estimated by amplification of reference gene primers within the assay. To quantify the absolute abundance of each unique TCRbeta CDR3 rearrangement, sequence reads were collapsed and filtered. For each sample, productive Simpson clonality was calculated as the square root of Simpson's diversity index over productive rearrangements. TCRdb holds this immuneACCESS table with in-frame rearrangements only. Some clones are missing; in checked studies, unresolved V genes explain under half, and the rest has no known cause. V and J calls and clone size follow that table, whereas D and trimming were derived from the DNA. The sample has around 120,000 clones on record, over 80% of them singletons. Roughly 1.9% of the sample is taken by the ten largest.

Inclusive of the bounding cysteine and phenylalanine, the CDR3 is 14 residues long. This entry keeps only the CDR3 DNA: 42 bases, framed from base 1. V is clipped by 1 base and J by 8 bases, and the sequence between their germline boundaries is 15 bases long. Reading the germline V gene gives CDR1 SGHTS and CDR2 YDEGEE. Each collaborating institution followed its own protocols to collect whole blood in K2EDTA tubes. For TCRbeta analysis, collaborators shipped samples as frozen whole blood, isolated PBMCs, or DNA extracted from either of those sample types. In regard to this clone: Its antigen is unknown. Base quality data are lacking; no much larger clone is found one base away.

The sequencing input was peripheral blood. The receptor was derived from a man aged 65-85 years with acute or convalescent COVID-19. The sequence is built from TRBV5-8 and TRBJ1-1; the best D guess is TRBD1, with 6 bases matching. The DNA is as follows: TGTGCCAGCAGCTTGAGGAGTCGGGGGGCCGAAGCTTTCTTT. Its coded protein is CASSLRSRGAEAFF.